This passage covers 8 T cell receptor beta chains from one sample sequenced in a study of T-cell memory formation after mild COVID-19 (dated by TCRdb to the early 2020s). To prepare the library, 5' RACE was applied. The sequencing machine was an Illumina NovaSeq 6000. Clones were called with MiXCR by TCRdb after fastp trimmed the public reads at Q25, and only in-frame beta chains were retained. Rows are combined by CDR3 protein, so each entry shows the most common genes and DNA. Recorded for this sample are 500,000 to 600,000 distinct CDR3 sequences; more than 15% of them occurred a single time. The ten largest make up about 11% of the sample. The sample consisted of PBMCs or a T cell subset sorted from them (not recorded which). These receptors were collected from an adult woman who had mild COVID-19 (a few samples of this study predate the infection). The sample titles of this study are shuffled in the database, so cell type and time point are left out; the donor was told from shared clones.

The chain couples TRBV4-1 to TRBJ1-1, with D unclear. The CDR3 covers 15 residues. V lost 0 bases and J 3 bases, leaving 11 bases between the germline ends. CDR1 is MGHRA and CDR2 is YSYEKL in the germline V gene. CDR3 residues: CASSQEGGSYTEAFF. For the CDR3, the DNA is TGCGCCAGCAGCCAAGAAGGTGGGTCGTACACTGAAGCTTTCTTT.

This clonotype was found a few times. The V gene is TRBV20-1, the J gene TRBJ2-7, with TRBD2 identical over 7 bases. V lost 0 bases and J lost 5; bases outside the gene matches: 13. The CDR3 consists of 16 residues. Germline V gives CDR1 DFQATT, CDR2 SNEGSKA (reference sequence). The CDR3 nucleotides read TGCAGTGCTAGAGATGCGGGAGTGGGCCTCATTGACGAGCAGTACTTC. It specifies CSARDAGVGLIDEQYF.

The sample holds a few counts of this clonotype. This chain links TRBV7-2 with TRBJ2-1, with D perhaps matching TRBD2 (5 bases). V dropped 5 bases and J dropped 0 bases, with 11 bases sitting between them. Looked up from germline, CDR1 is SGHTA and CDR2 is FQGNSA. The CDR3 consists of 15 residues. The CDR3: CASSLTSFSYNEQFF. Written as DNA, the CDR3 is TGTGCCAGCAGCCTCACTAGTTTCTCCTACAATGAGCAGTTCTTC.

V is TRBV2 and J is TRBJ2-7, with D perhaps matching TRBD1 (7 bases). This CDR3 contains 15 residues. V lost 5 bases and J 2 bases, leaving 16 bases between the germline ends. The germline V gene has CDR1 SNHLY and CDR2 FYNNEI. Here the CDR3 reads CASSTQQGRTYEQYF. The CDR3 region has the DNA TGTGCCAGCAGTACCCAACAGGGGAGGACCTACGAGCAGTACTTC.

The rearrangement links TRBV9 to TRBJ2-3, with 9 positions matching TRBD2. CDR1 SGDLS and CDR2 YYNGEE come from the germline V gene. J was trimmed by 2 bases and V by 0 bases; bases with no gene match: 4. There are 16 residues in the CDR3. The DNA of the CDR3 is TGTGCCAGCAGCGTAGCGGGCGGGGGGGCCACAGATACGCAGTATTTT. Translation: CASSVAGGGATDTQYF. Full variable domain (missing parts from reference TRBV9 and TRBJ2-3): DSGVTQTPKHLITATGQRVTLRCSPRSGDLSVYWYQQSLDQGLQFLIQYYNGEERAKGNILERFSAQQFPDLHSELNLSSLELGDSALYFCASSVAGGGATDTQYFGPGTRLTVL.

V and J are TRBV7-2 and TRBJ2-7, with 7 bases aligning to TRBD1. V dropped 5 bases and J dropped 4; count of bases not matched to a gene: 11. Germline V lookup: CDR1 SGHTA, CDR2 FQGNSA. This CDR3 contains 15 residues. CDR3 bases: TGTGCCAGCAGCCGACAGGGCCATCCAGAGTACGAGCAGTACTTC. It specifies CASSRQGHPEYEQYF. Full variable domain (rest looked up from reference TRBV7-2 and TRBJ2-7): GAGVSQSPSNKVTEKGKDVELRCDPISGHTALYWYRQSLGQGLEFLIYFQGNSAPDKSGLPSDRFSAERTGGSVSTLTIQRTQQEDSAVYLCASSRQGHPEYEQYFGPGTRLTVT.

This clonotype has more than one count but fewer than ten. CDR3 nucleotides: TGTGCCAGCCGTCCGGGACAGGGTAATAGCAATCAGCCCCAGCATTTT. This translates into CASRPGQGNSNQPQHF. The chain is built from TRBV6-5 and TRBJ1-5; TRBD1 matches 9 bases. Germline V gene sequence: CDR1 MNHEY, CDR2 SVGAGI. The ends lost 8 bases at V and 0 bases at J; junction bases unmatched: 8. The CDR3 is made up of 16 amino acids.

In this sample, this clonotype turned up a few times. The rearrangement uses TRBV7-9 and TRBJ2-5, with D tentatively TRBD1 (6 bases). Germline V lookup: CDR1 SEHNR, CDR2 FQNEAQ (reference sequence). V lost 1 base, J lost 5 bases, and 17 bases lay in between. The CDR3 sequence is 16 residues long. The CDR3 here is CASSLGFGIRGETQYF. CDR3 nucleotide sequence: TGTGCCAGCAGCTTAGGTTTCGGGATTAGGGGGGAGACCCAGTACTTC.